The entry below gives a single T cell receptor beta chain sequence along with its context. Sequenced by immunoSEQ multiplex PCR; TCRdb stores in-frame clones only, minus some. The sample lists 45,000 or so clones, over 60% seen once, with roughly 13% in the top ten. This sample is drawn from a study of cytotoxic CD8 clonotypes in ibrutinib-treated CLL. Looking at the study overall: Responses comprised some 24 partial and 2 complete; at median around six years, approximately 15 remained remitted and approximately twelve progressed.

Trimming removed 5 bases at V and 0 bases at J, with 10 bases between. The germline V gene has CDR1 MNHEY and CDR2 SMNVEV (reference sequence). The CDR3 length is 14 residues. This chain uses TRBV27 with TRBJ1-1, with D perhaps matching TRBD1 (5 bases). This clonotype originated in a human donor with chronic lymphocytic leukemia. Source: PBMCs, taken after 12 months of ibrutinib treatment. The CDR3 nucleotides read TGTGCCAGCAGTCGGGGCCCGGTGAACACTGAAGCTTTCTTT. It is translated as CASSRGPVNTEAFF.